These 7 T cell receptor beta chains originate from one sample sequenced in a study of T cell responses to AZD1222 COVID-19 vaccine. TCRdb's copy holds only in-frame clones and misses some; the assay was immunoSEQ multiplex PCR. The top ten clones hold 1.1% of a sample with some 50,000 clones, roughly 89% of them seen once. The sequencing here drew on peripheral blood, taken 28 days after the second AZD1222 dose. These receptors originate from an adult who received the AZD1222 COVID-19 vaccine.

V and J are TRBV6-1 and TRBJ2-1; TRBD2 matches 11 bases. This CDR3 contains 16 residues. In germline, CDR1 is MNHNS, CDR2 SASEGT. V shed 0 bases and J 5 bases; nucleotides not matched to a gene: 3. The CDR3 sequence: CASSEARGLADNEQFF. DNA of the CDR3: TGTGCCAGCAGTGAAGCGCGGGGACTAGCGGACAATGAGCAGTTCTTC.

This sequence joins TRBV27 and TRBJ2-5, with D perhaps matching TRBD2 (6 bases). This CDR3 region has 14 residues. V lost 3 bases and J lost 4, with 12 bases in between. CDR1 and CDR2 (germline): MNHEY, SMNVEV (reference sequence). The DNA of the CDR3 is TGTGCCAGCAGTTTGTCCTGGGACTTAGAGACCCAGTACTTC. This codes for CASSLSWDLETQYF.

The CDR3 spells CASSTGVGTEAFF. In DNA form, the CDR3 reads TGTGCCAGCAGTACAGGGGTAGGCACTGAAGCTTTCTTT. The J gene is TRBJ1-1, the V gene TRBV2, with 7 bases matching TRBD1. Germline V gene sequence: CDR1 SNHLY, CDR2 FYNNEI. CDR3 size: 13 residues. J gave up 4 bases and V 5 bases, and 4 bases lay outside the gene matches.

Here the CDR3 DNA reads TGTGCCAGCAGCTTTGGACAGCCCGGTTACAATGAGCAGTTCTTC. Its translation: CASSFGQPGYNEQFF. This chain connects TRBV11-2 to TRBJ2-1; D perhaps matches TRBD1 (6 bases). This CDR3 spans 15 amino acids. V shed 3 bases and J shed 4 bases, with 13 bases lying between them. Germline V gene lookup returns CDR1 SGHAT and CDR2 FQNNGV.

CDR3 residues: CASSPRGSGGSGYTF. In nucleotides, the CDR3 is TGTGCCAGCAGCCCCCGGGGCTCAGGAGGCTCTGGCTACACCTTC. The chain uses TRBV9 and TRBJ1-2, with TRBD1 as a possible D gene (5 bases). This CDR3 spans 15 amino acids. Per the germline V gene, CDR1 is SGDLS and CDR2 is YYNGEE. V gave up 4 bases and J gave up 7 bases, with 20 bases separating them. The full variable domain, in which reference TRBV9 and TRBJ1-2 provide the parts outside the CDR3, is DSGVTQTPKHLITATGQRVTLRCSPRSGDLSVYWYQQSLDQGLQFLIQYYNGEERAKGNILERFSAQQFPDLHSELNLSSLELGDSALYFCASSPRGSGGSGYTFGSGTRLTVV.

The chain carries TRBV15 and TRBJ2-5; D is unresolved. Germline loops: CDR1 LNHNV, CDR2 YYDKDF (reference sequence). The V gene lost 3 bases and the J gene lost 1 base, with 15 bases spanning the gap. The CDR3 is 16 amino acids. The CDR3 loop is CATSSWSSSSQETQYF. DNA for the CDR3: TGTGCCACCAGCAGTTGGTCGTCGTCAAGCCAAGAGACCCAGTACTTC.

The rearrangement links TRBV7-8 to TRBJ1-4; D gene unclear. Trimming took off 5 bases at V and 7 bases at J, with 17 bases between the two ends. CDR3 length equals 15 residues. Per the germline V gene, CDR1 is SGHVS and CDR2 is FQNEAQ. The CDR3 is CASSPGRRLREKLFF. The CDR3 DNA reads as TGTGCCAGCAGCCCCGGCCGGCGCTTACGTGAAAAACTGTTTTTT.